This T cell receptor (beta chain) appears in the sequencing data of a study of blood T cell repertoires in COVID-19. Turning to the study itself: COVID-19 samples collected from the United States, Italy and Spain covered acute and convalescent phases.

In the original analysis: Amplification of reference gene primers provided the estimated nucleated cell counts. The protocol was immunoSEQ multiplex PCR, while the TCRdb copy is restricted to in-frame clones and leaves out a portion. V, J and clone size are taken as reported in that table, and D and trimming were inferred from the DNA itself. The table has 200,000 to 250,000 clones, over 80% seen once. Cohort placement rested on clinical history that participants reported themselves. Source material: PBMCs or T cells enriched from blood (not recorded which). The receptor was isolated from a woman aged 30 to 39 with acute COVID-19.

The CDR3 region is CASSRGDLGYTF. CDR3 DNA sequence: TGTGCCAGCAGCCGTGGAGACTTAGGCTACACCTTC. The chain couples TRBV11-3 to TRBJ1-2; D gene ambiguous. Germline V gives CDR1 SGHNT, CDR2 YENEEA. With 5 bases removed from V and 8 bases from J, the gap between germline ends came to 12 bases. CDR3 length: 12 residues.